This T cell receptor beta chain was documented in a study of T cell repertoires in cytomegalovirus infection (dated by TCRdb to about 2019). Context from the whole study: Donor HLA type was relevant to the analysis, because carriage of CMV infection together with the matching HLA type was indicated by public TCR beta signatures.

For this clonotype: Its antigen is unknown. Base-call qualities are not available, and no considerably larger clone is one nucleotide away.

Results and caveats for the whole study, not just this receptor: Carriers of CMV infection plus the relevant HLA type were discriminated by the cumulative frequency of public TCR beta family members in the study cohort and in an independent approximately 340-donor cohort. The ex vivo response was dominated by HLA-C-restricted CMV-specific TCR beta clonotypes, which also provided the single most frequent clonotype in two of eight donors.

The data were produced on an Illumina HiSeq 1500. The public reads were run again by TCRdb, first through fastp at Q25 and then through MiXCR, and only productive beta chains were kept. Each CDR3 protein appears once, grouped with its most common genes and DNA. The sample data list around 630,000 distinct CDR3 sequences, and 24% of these were observed just once. The ten largest account for approximately 8.2% of the sample. The germline V gene (reference sequence) supplies CDR1 DFQATT and CDR2 SNEGSKA. Including cysteine and phenylalanine, the CDR3 has 15 amino acids. The entry retains the CDR3 DNA only, 45 bases that are in frame from base 1. Relative to germline, V is 0 bases shorter and J is 3 bases shorter, with 14 bases between their ends.

Recombination linked TRBV20-1 to TRBJ1-2, with TRBD1 as a weak D call on 6 bases. Sample: CD8+ T cells from PBMCs. The origin of this receptor is a human donor in good health (CMV status not recorded). Some clones in this sample may be carry-over from other donors' samples. DNA sequence: TGCAGTGCTAGAGAAGGTTCAGGGGTCTACTATGGCTACACCTTC. The resulting protein is CSAREGSGVYYGYTF.